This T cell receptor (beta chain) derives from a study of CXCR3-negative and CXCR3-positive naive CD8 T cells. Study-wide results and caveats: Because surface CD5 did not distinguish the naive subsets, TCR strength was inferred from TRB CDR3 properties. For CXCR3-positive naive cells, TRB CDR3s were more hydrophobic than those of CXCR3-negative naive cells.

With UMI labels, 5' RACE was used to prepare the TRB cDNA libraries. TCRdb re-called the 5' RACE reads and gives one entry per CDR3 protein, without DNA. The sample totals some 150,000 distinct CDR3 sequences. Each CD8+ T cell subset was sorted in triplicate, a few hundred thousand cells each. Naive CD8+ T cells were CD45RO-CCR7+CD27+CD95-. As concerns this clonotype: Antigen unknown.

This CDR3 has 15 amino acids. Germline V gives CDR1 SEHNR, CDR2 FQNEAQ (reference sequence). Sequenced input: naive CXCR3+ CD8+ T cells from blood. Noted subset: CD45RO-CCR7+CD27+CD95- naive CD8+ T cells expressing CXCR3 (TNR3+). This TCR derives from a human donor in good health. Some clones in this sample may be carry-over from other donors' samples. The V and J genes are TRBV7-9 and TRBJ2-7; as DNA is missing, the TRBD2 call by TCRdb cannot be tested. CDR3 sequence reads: CASSPRTRPSYEQYF. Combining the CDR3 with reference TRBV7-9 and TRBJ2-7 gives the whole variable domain DTGVSQNPRHKITKRGQNVTFRCDPISEHNRLYWYRQTLGQGPEFLTYFQNEAQLEKSRLLSDRFSAERPKGSFSTLEIQRTEQGDSAMYLCASSPRTRPSYEQYFGPGTRLTVT.